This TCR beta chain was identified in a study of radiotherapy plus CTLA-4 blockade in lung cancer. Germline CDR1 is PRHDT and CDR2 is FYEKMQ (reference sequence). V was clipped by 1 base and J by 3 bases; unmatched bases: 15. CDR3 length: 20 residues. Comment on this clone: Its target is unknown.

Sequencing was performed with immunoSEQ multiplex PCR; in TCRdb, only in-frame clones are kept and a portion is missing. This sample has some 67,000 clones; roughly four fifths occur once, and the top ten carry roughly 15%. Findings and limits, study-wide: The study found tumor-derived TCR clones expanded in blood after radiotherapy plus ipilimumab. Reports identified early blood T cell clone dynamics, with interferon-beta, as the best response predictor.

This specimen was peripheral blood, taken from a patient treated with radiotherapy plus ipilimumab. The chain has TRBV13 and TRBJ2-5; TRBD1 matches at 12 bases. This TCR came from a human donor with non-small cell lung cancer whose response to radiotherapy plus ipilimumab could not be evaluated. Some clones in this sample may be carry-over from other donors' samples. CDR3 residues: CASSLDLGQGAEGPEETQYF. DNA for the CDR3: TGTGCCAGCAGCTTAGATTTGGGACAGGGGGCGGAGGGGCCGGAAGAGACCCAGTACTTC.